This T cell receptor beta chain stems from a study of T cells in Graves' hyperthyroidism and ophthalmopathy. Looking at the study overall: Staff took peripheral blood when the initial diagnosis was made, before any treatment began.

Study findings and constraints: In validation, the model predicted ophthalmopathy. These predictions came a median roughly 6 months before onset. Researchers found most expanded thyroid clonotypes above 0.001 in blood as well.

The study based diagnoses on clinical symptoms, serum thyroxine and TRAb, thyroid ultrasound and orbital computed tomography. This clonotype appeared a few times. Its antigen is not known. It was RNA transcripts that yielded the amplified TCR beta CDR3 regions. First-round RT-PCR targeting the TCR CDR3 was performed with the HTBI primer set. Via MiXCR, TCRdb re-called the multiplex PCR reads, giving one row per CDR3 protein. Among 400,000 to 550,000 distinct CDR3 sequences listed, roughly 25% were seen once. Germline V gene data show CDR1 as MNHEY and CDR2 as SMNVEV (reference sequence). The ends lost 5 bases at V and 14 bases at J; junction bases unmatched: 5. The length of the CDR3 is 10 residues.

The clonotype was recovered from a woman aged 30 to 39 with Graves' ophthalmopathy. The chain combines TRBV27 with TRBJ2-5; 7 bases are a match to TRBD1. Sequences were obtained from blood. The CDR3 DNA is TGTGCCAGCAGTCCCCGACAGGGATACTTC. Translating it yields CASSPRQGYF.